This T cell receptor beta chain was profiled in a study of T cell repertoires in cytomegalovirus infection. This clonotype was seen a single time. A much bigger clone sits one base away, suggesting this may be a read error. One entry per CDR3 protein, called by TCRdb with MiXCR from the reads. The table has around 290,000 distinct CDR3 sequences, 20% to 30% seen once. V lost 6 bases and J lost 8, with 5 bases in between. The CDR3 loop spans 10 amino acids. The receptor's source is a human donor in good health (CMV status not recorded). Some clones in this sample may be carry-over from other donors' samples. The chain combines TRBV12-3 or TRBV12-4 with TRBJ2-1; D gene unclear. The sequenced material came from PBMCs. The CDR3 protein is CASSGHEQFF. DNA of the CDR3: TGTGCCAGCAGCGGCCATGAGCAGTTCTTC.